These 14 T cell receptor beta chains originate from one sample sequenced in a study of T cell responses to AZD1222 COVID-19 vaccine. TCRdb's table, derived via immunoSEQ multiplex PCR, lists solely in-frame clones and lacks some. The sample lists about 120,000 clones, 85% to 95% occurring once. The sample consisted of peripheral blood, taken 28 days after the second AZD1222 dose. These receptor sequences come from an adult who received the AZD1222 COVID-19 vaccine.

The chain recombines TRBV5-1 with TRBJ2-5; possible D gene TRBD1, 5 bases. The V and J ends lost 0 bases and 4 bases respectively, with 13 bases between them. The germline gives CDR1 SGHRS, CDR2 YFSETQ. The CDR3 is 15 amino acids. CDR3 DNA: TGCGCCAGCAGCTTGGAACAGGTTCTAGGAGAGACCCAGTACTTC. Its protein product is CASSLEQVLGETQYF.

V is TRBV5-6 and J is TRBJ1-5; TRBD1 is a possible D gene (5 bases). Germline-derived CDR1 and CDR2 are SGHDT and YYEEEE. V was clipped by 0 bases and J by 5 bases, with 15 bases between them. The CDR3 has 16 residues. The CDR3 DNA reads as TGTGCCAGCAGCTTGGGCCGGGGCAGATTATATCAGCCCCAGCATTTT. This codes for CASSLGRGRLYQPQHF.

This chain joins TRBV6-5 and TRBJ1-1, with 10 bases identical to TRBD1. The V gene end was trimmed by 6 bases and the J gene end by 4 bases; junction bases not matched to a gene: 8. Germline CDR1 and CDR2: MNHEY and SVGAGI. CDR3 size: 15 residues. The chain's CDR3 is CASRPRQGAGTEAFF. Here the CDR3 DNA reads TGTGCCAGCAGGCCCCGACAGGGGGCGGGCACTGAAGCTTTCTTT.

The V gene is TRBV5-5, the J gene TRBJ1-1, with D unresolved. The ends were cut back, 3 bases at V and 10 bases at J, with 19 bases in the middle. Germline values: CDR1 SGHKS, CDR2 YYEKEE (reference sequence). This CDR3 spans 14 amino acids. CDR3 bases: TGTGCCAGCAGCTCCTCAACGGAGGGCCACGGAGCTTTCTTT. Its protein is CASSSSTEGHGAFF.

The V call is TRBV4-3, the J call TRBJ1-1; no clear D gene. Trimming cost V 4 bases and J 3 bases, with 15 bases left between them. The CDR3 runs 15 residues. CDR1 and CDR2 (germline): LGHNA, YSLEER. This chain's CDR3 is CASSLDRTFDTEAFF. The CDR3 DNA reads TGCGCCAGCAGCCTAGATAGAACCTTCGACACTGAAGCTTTCTTT.

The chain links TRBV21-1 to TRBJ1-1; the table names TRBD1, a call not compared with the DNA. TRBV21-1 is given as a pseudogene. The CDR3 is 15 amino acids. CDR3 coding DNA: TGTGCCAGCAGCCGACAAGCTCGGCTGAACACTGAAGCTTTCTTT. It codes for CASSRQARLNTEAFF.

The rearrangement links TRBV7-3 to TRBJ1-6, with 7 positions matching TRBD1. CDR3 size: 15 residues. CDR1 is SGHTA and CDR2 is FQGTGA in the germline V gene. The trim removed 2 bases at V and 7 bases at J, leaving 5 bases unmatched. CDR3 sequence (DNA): TGTGCCAGCAGCTTAGGACAGGTCGGGAATTCACCCCTCCACTTT. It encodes CASSLGQVGNSPLHF.

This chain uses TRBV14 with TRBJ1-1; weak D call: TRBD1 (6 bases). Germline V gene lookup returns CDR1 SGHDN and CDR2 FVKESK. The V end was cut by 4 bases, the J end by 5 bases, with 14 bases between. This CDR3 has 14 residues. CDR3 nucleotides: TGTGCCAGCAGCCGCGGCAGGGGTCGGACTGAAGCTTTCTTT. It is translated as CASSRGRGRTEAFF.

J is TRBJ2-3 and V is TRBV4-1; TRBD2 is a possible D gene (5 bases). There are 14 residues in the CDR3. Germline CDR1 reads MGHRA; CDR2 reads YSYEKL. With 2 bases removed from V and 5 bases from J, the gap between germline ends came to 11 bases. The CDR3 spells CASSQRGDEDTQYF. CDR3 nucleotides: TGCGCCAGCAGCCAACGGGGTGATGAAGATACGCAGTATTTT.

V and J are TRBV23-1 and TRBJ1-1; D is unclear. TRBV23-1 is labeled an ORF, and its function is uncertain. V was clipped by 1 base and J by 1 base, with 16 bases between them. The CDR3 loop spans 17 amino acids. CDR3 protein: CASSQFPEDQRNTEAFF. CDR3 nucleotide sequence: TGCGCCAGCAGTCAATTTCCTGAGGACCAAAGGAACACTGAAGCTTTCTTT.

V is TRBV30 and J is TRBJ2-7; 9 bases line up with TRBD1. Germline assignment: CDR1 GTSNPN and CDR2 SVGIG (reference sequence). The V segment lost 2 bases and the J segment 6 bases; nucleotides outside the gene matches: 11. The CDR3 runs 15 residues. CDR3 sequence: CAWSQMGQGPREQYF. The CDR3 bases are TGTGCCTGGAGTCAGATGGGACAGGGTCCACGCGAGCAGTACTTC.

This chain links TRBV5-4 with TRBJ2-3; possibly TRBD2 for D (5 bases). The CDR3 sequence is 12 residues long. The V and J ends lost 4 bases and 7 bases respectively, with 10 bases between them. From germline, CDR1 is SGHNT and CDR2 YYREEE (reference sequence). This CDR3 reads CASSPERHTQYF. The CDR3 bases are TGTGCCAGCAGCCCCGAGCGGCATACGCAGTATTTT.

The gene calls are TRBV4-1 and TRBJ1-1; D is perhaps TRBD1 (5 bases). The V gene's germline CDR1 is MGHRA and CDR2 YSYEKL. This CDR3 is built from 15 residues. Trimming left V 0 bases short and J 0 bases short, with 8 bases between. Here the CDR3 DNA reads TGCGCCAGCAGCCAAGACGGGGCTATGAACACTGAAGCTTTCTTT. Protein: CASSQDGAMNTEAFF.

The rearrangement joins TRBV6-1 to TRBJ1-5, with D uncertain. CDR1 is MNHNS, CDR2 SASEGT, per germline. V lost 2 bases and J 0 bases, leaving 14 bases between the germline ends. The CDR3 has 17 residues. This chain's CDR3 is CASSEFGSTDSNQPQHF. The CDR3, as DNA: TGTGCCAGCAGTGAATTCGGTTCAACCGATAGCAATCAGCCCCAGCATTTT.